This TCR beta chain was sequenced in a study of OX40 agonist ivuxolimab in advanced cancers. Findings of the study overall: Still undetermined is the antigen specificity of the expanded peripheral T cells. Clones of CD4+ and CD8+ blood T cells grew by week 6 at doses of 0.1 to 3.0 mg/kg. Researchers report that CD8+ T cells had, on average, more expanded clones than CD4+.

The count of this clone is one. Its antigen remains unknown. CDR1 is SGHVS and CDR2 is FQNEAQ in the germline V gene. Deletions cut 1 base from V and 7 bases from J, with 5 bases between. The CDR3 is made up of 12 amino acids. This table comes from immunoSEQ multiplex PCR, and its TCRdb copy is limited to in-frame clones, with some not included. The data contain fewer than 120,000 clones, approximately 90% of them singletons. The V and J genes are TRBV7-8 and TRBJ2-1; D is uncertain. This clonotype was obtained from an adult with an advanced solid tumor such as melanoma, head and neck, liver or kidney cancer. This material consisted of CD4+ or CD8+ T cells sorted from blood, taken in a trial of the OX40 agonist ivuxolimab. In DNA, the CDR3 is TGTGCCAGCAGCTTAGGAGAGAATGAGCAGTTCTTC. Translation gives CASSLGENEQFF.